Following are 30 T cell receptor beta chains from one sample sequenced in a study of Ad26.COV2.S vaccination and SARS-CoV-2 variants. As to treatment: approximately 18 received Ad26.COV2.S at low or high dose, single or two shots; several received placebo; per-sample allocation not given. All samples were drawn on day 63, counting from the first vaccine or placebo injection. Measured with immunoSEQ multiplex PCR; TCRdb has only the in-frame clones, and not every one. The data hold about 260,000 clones, with around 85% observed a single time. Sequenced material: peripheral blood, taken in a trial of Ad26.COV2.S vaccine versus placebo. The receptors stem from a person aged 18-60 years who received the Ad26.COV2.S COVID-19 vaccine or a placebo.

The chain links TRBV5-1 to TRBJ1-2; D gene ambiguous. The CDR3 covers 13 residues. The V and J ends lost 0 bases and 4 bases respectively, with 7 bases between them. Per germline, CDR1 SGHRS and CDR2 YFSETQ. The CDR3 protein is CASSLGQSYGYTF. CDR3 in DNA: TGCGCCAGCAGCTTGGGGCAGTCCTATGGCTACACCTTC.

This rearrangement joins TRBV7-2 to TRBJ2-7; TRBD1 matches at 11 bases. Unmatched junction bases numbered 8, after V lost 5 bases and J lost 2 bases. The germline V gene has CDR1 SGHTA and CDR2 FQGNSA. The CDR3 consists of 16 residues. The CDR3 loop is CASSPLDRGLPYEQYV. The CDR3 DNA sequence: TGTGCCAGCAGCCCGCTGGACAGGGGGCTCCCCTACGAGCAGTACGTC.

The chain has TRBV18 and TRBJ1-5; 7 bases line up with TRBD1. The CDR3 totals 16 residues. Germline CDR1 is KGHSH and CDR2 is LQKENI. The J segment lost 0 bases and the V segment lost 6 bases, leaving 8 bases of the junction unmatched. The CDR3 protein is CASSLQGSNSNQPQHF. The CDR3 DNA reads TGTGCCAGCTCGCTACAGGGGTCCAATAGCAATCAGCCCCAGCATTTT.

This clone showed up just once. This chain links TRBV2 with TRBJ2-1, with 8 bases lining up with TRBD2. The V segment lost 2 bases and the J segment 2 bases; nucleotides outside the gene matches: 2. The CDR3 has 15 residues. CDR1 is SNHLY and CDR2 is FYNNEI in the germline V gene. The CDR3 here is CASSEIAGPYNEQFF. The CDR3 DNA sequence: TGTGCCAGCAGTGAAATAGCGGGACCCTACAATGAGCAGTTCTTC.

This chain uses TRBV19 with TRBJ2-7; 10 bases are shared with TRBD1. Germline assignment: CDR1 LNHDA and CDR2 SQIVND (reference sequence). This CDR3 spans 15 amino acids. J lost 6 bases, V lost 3 bases, and 8 bases had no gene match. CDR3 in amino acids: CASSIPDRGLGEQYF. The CDR3 coding sequence is TGTGCCAGTAGTATCCCCGACAGGGGGCTAGGCGAGCAGTACTTC.

The chain links TRBV14 to TRBJ2-3; 11 bases fit TRBD2. The CDR3 has 16 amino acids. CDR1 is SGHDN and CDR2 is FVKESK in the germline V gene. Trimming removed 4 bases from V and 1 base from J; junction bases left unmatched: 4. The chain's CDR3 is CASSLWGLAGTDTQYF. The CDR3 DNA is TGTGCCAGCAGCCTCTGGGGACTAGCGGGCACAGATACGCAGTATTTT.

The CDR3 reads CASSSTQREGPLVINEQFF. CDR3 nucleotide sequence: TGTGCCAGCAGTTCGACTCAGCGGGAGGGCCCACTAGTAATAAATGAGCAGTTCTTC. J is TRBJ2-1 and V is TRBV7-2; 10 nucleotides match TRBD2. Germline V lookup: CDR1 SGHTA, CDR2 FQGNSA. The CDR3 contains 19 residues. The V gene end was trimmed by 6 bases and the J gene end by 7 bases; junction bases not matched to a gene: 21.

This chain uses TRBV28 with TRBJ2-1, with D unclear. CDR1 and CDR2 from the germline V gene are MDHEN and SYDVKM. This CDR3 is 11 amino acids long. Trimming pared 4 bases from V and 8 bases from J, leaving 6 bases between. Here the CDR3 reads CASSWSHEQFF. CDR3 sequence (DNA): TGTGCCAGCAGTTGGAGTCATGAGCAGTTCTTC.

V is TRBV7-7 and J is TRBJ2-5; the D is unclear. The CDR3 has 13 residues. The V gene lost 1 base and the J gene lost 4 bases, with 7 bases spanning the gap. Germline V gene lookup returns CDR1 SSHAT and CDR2 FNYEAQ (reference sequence). The CDR3 loop is CASSLGRVETQYF. CDR3 DNA: TGTGCCAGCAGCTTAGGACGGGTAGAGACCCAGTACTTC.

The chain recombines TRBV9 with TRBJ2-5; D gene ambiguous. V lost 2 bases to trimming and J lost 1 base, with 12 bases between them. In germline, CDR1 is SGDLS, CDR2 YYNGEE. The CDR3 is 15 residues long. Here the CDR3 reads CASSVGFGIQETQYF. CDR3 nucleotide sequence: TGTGCCAGCAGCGTGGGTTTCGGAATCCAAGAGACCCAGTACTTC. The whole variable domain, remainder taken from reference TRBV9 and TRBJ2-5, is DSGVTQTPKHLITATGQRVTLRCSPRSGDLSVYWYQQSLDQGLQFLIQYYNGEERAKGNILERFSAQQFPDLHSELNLSSLELGDSALYFCASSVGFGIQETQYFGPGTRLLVL.

The J gene is TRBJ1-3, the V gene TRBV5-1; unclear D gene. CDR1 is SGHRS, CDR2 YFSETQ, per germline. The V and J ends lost 3 bases and 3 bases respectively, with 16 bases between them. This CDR3 is built from 16 residues. CDR3 amino acids: CASSSDPRASGNTIYF. CDR3 sequence (DNA): TGCGCCAGCAGCTCTGACCCCCGTGCAAGTGGAAACACCATATATTTT.

This chain links TRBV5-8 with TRBJ2-5, with 8 bases lining up with TRBD2. Germline loops: CDR1 SGHTS, CDR2 YDEGEE. The CDR3 loop spans 15 amino acids. The V segment lost 2 bases and the J segment 2 bases; nucleotides outside the gene matches: 5. The CDR3 reads CASSFGTREQETQYF. The CDR3, as DNA: TGTGCCAGCAGCTTTGGGACTAGGGAACAAGAGACCCAGTACTTC.

The rearrangement joins TRBV18 to TRBJ2-7, with a possible D match to TRBD1 (6 bases). Germline V gene sequence: CDR1 KGHSH, CDR2 LQKENI. The V end was cut by 4 bases, the J end by 9 bases, with 19 bases between. The CDR3 has 14 amino acids. CDR3 sequence (DNA): TGTGCCAGCTCACAAGGGGGAAACAGCGACGGGCAGTACGTC. This codes for CASSQGGNSDGQYV.

The chain is built from TRBV6-5 and TRBJ1-1, with D tentatively TRBD1 (5 bases). The CDR3 loop spans 11 amino acids. Trimming removed 7 bases at V and 4 bases at J, with 7 bases between. Germline loops: CDR1 MNHEY, CDR2 SVGAGI. CDR3 residues: CASIRVTEAFF. The DNA of the CDR3 is TGTGCCAGCATCAGGGTCACTGAAGCTTTCTTT.

The chain is built from TRBV19 and TRBJ1-1; perhaps TRBD1 as D (5 bases). The germline gives CDR1 LNHDA, CDR2 SQIVND (reference sequence). The CDR3 runs 13 residues. Trimming removed 8 bases at V and 3 bases at J, with 13 bases between. The CDR3 sequence is CASGAQGHTEAFF. The CDR3 region has the DNA TGTGCCAGTGGAGCCCAGGGACACACTGAAGCTTTCTTT.

The genes are TRBV5-6 and TRBJ2-5; perhaps TRBD2 as D (6 bases). The V gene lost 4 bases and the J gene lost 1 base, with 14 bases spanning the gap. CDR1 is SGHDT and CDR2 is YYEEEE in the germline V gene. CDR3 length: 15 residues. CDR3 loop: CASSVVGTGQETQYF. DNA for the CDR3: TGTGCCAGCAGCGTAGTTGGGACTGGCCAAGAGACCCAGTACTTC.

Points on this clone: At the DNA level, this CDR3 is encoded by other sequences in the same sample as well. The V gene is TRBV5-4, the J gene TRBJ2-7, with D tentatively TRBD1 (6 bases). Per germline, CDR1 SGHNT and CDR2 YYREEE (reference sequence). This CDR3 has 12 residues. V was trimmed by 2 bases and J by 3 bases, leaving 6 bases between them. The DNA for the CDR3 is TGTGCCAGCAGCTTACAGGGCTACGAGCAGTACGTC. Amino acids: CASSLQGYEQYV.

The chain uses TRBV5-1 and TRBJ2-3; D remains ambiguous. The V and J ends lost 1 base and 2 bases respectively, with 8 bases between them. Per germline, CDR1 SGHRS and CDR2 YFSETQ. CDR3 length equals 14 residues. The CDR3 DNA follows: TGCGCCAGCAGCTTGACGGGTTTCACAGATACGCAGTATTTT. This encodes CASSLTGFTDTQYF.

This chain connects TRBV9 to TRBJ1-2; tentative D call: TRBD1 (5 bases). Trimming left V 5 bases short and J 4 bases short, with 15 bases between. Germline V gene lookup returns CDR1 SGDLS and CDR2 YYNGEE. This CDR3 has 14 amino acids. The CDR3 sequence is CASSNMGGAYGYTF. In DNA form, the CDR3 reads TGTGCCAGCAGTAATATGGGGGGTGCCTATGGCTACACCTTC.

V gene TRBV7-6 combines with J gene TRBJ1-6, with 7 positions matching TRBD1. CDR1 and CDR2 (germline): SGHVS, FNYEAQ. The CDR3 length is 19 residues. J lost 6 bases, V lost 2 bases, and 16 bases had no gene match. The CDR3 here is CASSLRIKGASLSNSPLHF. The CDR3 DNA is TGTGCCAGCAGCTTACGTATAAAGGGGGCTTCGCTGAGTAATTCACCCCTCCACTTT.

The gene calls are TRBV30 and TRBJ1-4; D gene unclear. The CDR3 runs to 14 residues. Germline assignment: CDR1 GTSNPN and CDR2 SVGIG (reference sequence). V lost 1 base to trimming and J lost 4 bases, with 10 bases between them. The CDR3 bases are TGTGCCTGGAGTGAACGCAGGAATAATGAAAAACTGTTTTTT. It is translated as CAWSERRNNEKLFF. Full variable domain (outside the CDR3, taken from reference TRBV30 and TRBJ1-4): SQTIHQWPATLVQPVGSPLSLECTVEGTSNPNLYWYRQAAGRGLQLLFYSVGIGQISSEVPQNLSASRPQDRQFILSSKKLLLSDSGFYLCAWSERRNNEKLFFGSGTQLSVL.

This chain connects TRBV15 to TRBJ1-5; TRBD1 matches at 7 bases. There are 17 residues in the CDR3. Germline trimming cut 3 bases from V and 3 bases from J; bases unmatched to any gene: 11. Germline V gene data show CDR1 as LNHNV and CDR2 as YYDKDF (reference sequence). The CDR3 DNA follows: TGTGCCACCAGCAGGCCCACCCCGGACAGGTTCAATCAGCCCCAGCATTTT. Its protein product is CATSRPTPDRFNQPQHF.

The rearrangement joins TRBV6-5 to TRBJ1-5; D is ambiguous. Per the germline V gene, CDR1 is MNHEY and CDR2 is SVGAGI. V lost 6 bases, J lost 4 bases, and 13 bases lay in between. The CDR3 runs 14 residues. This CDR3 reads CASRLSALNQPQHF. The CDR3 DNA is TGTGCCAGCAGGTTATCGGCATTGAATCAGCCCCAGCATTTT.

V and J are TRBV7-2 and TRBJ2-7; TRBD1 matches 8 bases. The V and J ends lost 1 base and 5 bases, in that order; junction bases with no gene match: 10. Germline V CDR1 and CDR2: SGHTA, FQGNSA. The CDR3 has 16 residues. CDR3: CASSLVGGSGGNEQYF. In nucleotides, the CDR3 is TGTGCCAGCAGCTTAGTAGGGGGGTCAGGGGGCAACGAGCAGTACTTC. Together with reference TRBV7-2 and TRBJ2-7, the CDR3 gives the full variable domain: GAGVSQSPSNKVTEKGKDVELRCDPISGHTALYWYRQSLGQGLEFLIYFQGNSAPDKSGLPSDRFSAERTGGSVSTLTIQRTQQEDSAVYLCASSLVGGSGGNEQYFGPGTRLTVT.

This chain connects TRBV11-2 to TRBJ2-3; D is ambiguous. This CDR3 is 15 amino acids long. With 5 bases removed from V and 0 bases from J, the gap between germline ends came to 12 bases. Germline values: CDR1 SGHAT, CDR2 FQNNGV. The CDR3 here is CASSVQVASTDTQYF. The CDR3 nucleotides are TGTGCCAGCAGCGTGCAGGTGGCTAGCACAGATACGCAGTATTTT.

The chain couples TRBV7-2 to TRBJ2-2; 9 bases are a match to TRBD1. V gave up 1 base and J gave up 3 bases; unmatched junction bases: 6. CDR3 length equals 17 residues. CDR1 is SGHTA and CDR2 is FQGNSA in the germline V gene. CDR3 in DNA: TGTGCCAGCAGCTTAGTAGGGACAGGGTCCTACACCGGGGAGCTGTTTTTT. This codes for CASSLVGTGSYTGELFF.

The V and J genes are TRBV19 and TRBJ1-1; 8 bases map to TRBD1. This CDR3 region has 15 residues. Per germline, CDR1 LNHDA and CDR2 SQIVND (reference sequence). After removal of 4 bases from V and 0 bases from J, the junction contained 4 bases not matched to a gene. The CDR3 spells CASSSRGRMNTEAFF. As DNA, the CDR3 is TGTGCCAGTAGTAGCAGGGGGCGTATGAACACTGAAGCTTTCTTT.

This CDR3 reads CASSLSAGGLNTQYF. The DNA of the CDR3 is TGTGCCAGCAGCTTATCAGCGGGAGGACTAAATACGCAGTATTTT. The V and J genes are TRBV7-7 and TRBJ2-3, with 9 bases that match TRBD2. CDR3 size: 15 residues. Germline V CDR1 and CDR2: SSHAT, FNYEAQ (reference sequence). With V trimmed by 2 bases and J by 7 bases, 7 bases remained unmatched.

The chain couples TRBV30 to TRBJ2-7; 8 bases agree with TRBD1. The CDR3 sequence is 13 residues long. Germline V gene lookup returns CDR1 GTSNPN and CDR2 SVGIG (reference sequence). Trimming cost V 1 base and J 6 bases; bases outside gene matches: 5. In nucleotides, the CDR3 is TGTGCCTGGAGTGGGACAGGGACGGGCGAGCAGTACTTC. Protein product: CAWSGTGTGEQYF.

This chain links TRBV5-1 with TRBJ1-3; D is perhaps TRBD1 (5 bases). This CDR3 spans 16 amino acids. Trimming removed 1 base at V and 4 bases at J, with 15 bases between. Germline assignment: CDR1 SGHRS and CDR2 YFSETQ. The CDR3 DNA reads as TGCGCCAGCAGCTTGTCTCTGGGGGTGAAGGGAAACACCATATATTTT. Protein sequence: CASSLSLGVKGNTIYF. Drawing the rest from reference TRBV5-1 and TRBJ1-3, the complete variable domain is KAGVTQTPRYLIKTRGQQVTLSCSPISGHRSVSWYQQTPGQGLQFLFEYFSETQRNKGNFPGRFSGRQFSNSRSEMNVSTLELGDSALYLCASSLSLGVKGNTIYFGEGSWLTVV.